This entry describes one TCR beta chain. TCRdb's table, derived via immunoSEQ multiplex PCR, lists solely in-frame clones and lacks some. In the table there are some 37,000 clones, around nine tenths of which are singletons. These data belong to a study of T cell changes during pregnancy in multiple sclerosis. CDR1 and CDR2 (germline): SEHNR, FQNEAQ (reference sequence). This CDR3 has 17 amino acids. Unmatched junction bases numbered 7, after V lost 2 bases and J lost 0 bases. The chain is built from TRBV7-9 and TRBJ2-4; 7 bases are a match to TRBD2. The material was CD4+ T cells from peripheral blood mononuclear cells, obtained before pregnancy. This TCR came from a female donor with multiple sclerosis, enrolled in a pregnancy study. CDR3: CASSLSLRGIAKNIQYF. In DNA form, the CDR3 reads TGTGCCAGCAGCTTATCTTTGCGGGGGATAGCCAAAAACATTCAGTACTTC.